A selection of T cell receptor beta chains follows, all from one sample in a study of tumor-infiltrating lymphocytes in primary liver carcinoma. Via MiXCR, TCRdb re-called the multiplex PCR reads, giving one row per CDR3 protein. The data hold 330,000 or so distinct CDR3 sequences, with roughly two thirds observed a single time. The material sequenced was peripheral blood. The receptors here all came from a man between 35 and 55 years old with primary liver carcinoma and hepatitis B virus infection. Each CDR3 is given without its conserved first and last residue. The D gene is left open where the match is weak.

d_call,j_call,cdr3_length,v_call,cdr3_aa
TRBD1,TRBJ2-1,11,TRBV7-9,ASSSTGDNEQF
TRBD1,TRBJ2-7,13,TRBV6-1,ASSSGTGALYEQY
TRBD2,TRBJ2-3,16,TRBV5-4,ASSLDIAGGTSTDTQY
.,TRBJ2-7,12,TRBV4-1,ANSQDTGLYEQY
.,TRBJ1-1,11,TRBV10-3,AISAGVNTEAF
TRBD1,TRBJ1-2,13,TRBV7-9,TSSPRTGGLYGYT
TRBD1,TRBJ2-3,12,TRBV7-9,ASSFGTETDTQY
TRBD2,TRBJ2-1,14,TRBV11-2,ASRLMTSESRYEQF
.,TRBJ2-3,12,TRBV4-2,ASSLDARTGTQY
.,TRBJ1-2,13,TRBV28,ASSLAAGNSYGYT
.,TRBJ1-1,12,TRBV5-1,ASSPLDQLVEAF
TRBD2,TRBJ2-1,10,TRBV28,ASTSGRYEQF
.,TRBJ2-5,13,TRBV15,PTSRDTWSQETQY
TRBD2,TRBJ2-5,11,TRBV12-3/TRBV12-4,AVNPSGGETQY
.,TRBJ2-3,12,TRBV11-2,VNSLEVLRTAQY
.,TRBJ1-1,13,TRBV4-1,ASSQETGFNTEAF
.,TRBJ2-3,10,TRBV11-2,ARRYVSNTQY
TRBD2,TRBJ2-1,14,TRBV11-1,ASSSAGTSEICEQF
.,TRBJ2-5,16,TRBV11-2,ASSLVRLALGKKGTQY
TRBD1,TRBJ2-7,13,TRBV4-3,ASSQAETGNYEQY
.,TRBJ2-7,10,TRBV7-9,ASSLSGDEQY
TRBD2,TRBJ2-3,13,TRBV18,ASSPGSGSRDMQY
TRBD1,TRBJ1-1,14,TRBV11-2,ASSLAYRGTGTEAF
.,TRBJ2-7,13,TRBV6-6,ASSYSRERPYEQY
TRBD2,TRBJ2-1,13,TRBV11-1,VSSLGLADCNGQF
.,TRBJ2-2,14,TRBV7-9,ASSSFRGGDTGELF
.,TRBJ2-2,13,TRBV5-1,ASSLDGGDTRELF
.,TRBJ1-1,11,TRBV5-6,ASSFLRETEAF
TRBD2,TRBJ2-3,14,TRBV4-2,ASSPIAGEGTDTQY
.,TRBJ2-1,12,TRBV11-2,ASTLWGQCNEQF
.,TRBJ2-1,9,TRBV6-5,TSSYGGEQF
.,TRBJ2-3,10,TRBV19,ASSMSSDTQY
TRBD1,TRBJ2-3,10,TRBV28,ASMLDRDTQY
TRBD1,TRBJ2-4,15,TRBV6-6,AITPSDRGLAKNIQY
TRBD2,TRBJ2-7,12,TRBV29-1,SVEETSRIGEQY
.,TRBJ1-1,12,TRBV5-1,ASSSRGTITEAF
TRBD1,TRBJ2-7,11,TRBV29-1,SVADRVNYEQY
.,TRBJ2-2,14,TRBV5-6,ASSLPGVPNTGELF
.,TRBJ1-4,13,TRBV6-6,ASTLSLGNNEKLF
TRBD2,TRBJ2-1,16,TRBV11-2,ASSLAAALAGAYNEQF
.,TRBJ1-2,10,TRBV6-1,ASNSRVDGYT
.,TRBJ2-7,10,TRBV24-1,ATSDFEREQY
TRBD1,TRBJ1-1,12,TRBV6-5,ASSRQGVSAEAF
.,TRBJ2-1,14,TRBV5-4,ASSMSPLGNGNEQF
.,TRBJ2-2,14,TRBV29-1,SVSLLQAANTGELF
TRBD1,TRBJ1-1,13,TRBV12-3/TRBV12-4,ASSSPDRGQTEAF
.,TRBJ2-4,12,TRBV11-1,ASSFLLAENIQY
TRBD2,TRBJ2-7,13,TRBV10-3,AISESAGGYYEQY
TRBD1,TRBJ2-7,14,TRBV12-3/TRBV12-4,ASGTLWGQGTYGQY
.,TRBJ1-1,10,TRBV29-1,SVIVGNFEAF
.,TRBJ1-2,13,TRBV11-1,TSSLRDTNNYGYT
TRBD2,TRBJ2-3,13,TRBV5-5,ASSRGGTSTDTQY
TRBD2,TRBJ2-1,13,TRBV11-2,VSSPTSGPYNEQF
.,TRBJ2-5,17,TRBV6-2/TRBV6-3,ATLIRPAQRRQLQETQY
TRBD2,TRBJ2-7,10,TRBV10-2,ASSDWGGEQY
TRBD1,TRBJ2-3,13,TRBV28,ATKGQGVITDTQY
.,TRBJ1-5,10,TRBV12-3/TRBV12-4,ASSLGGRPQH